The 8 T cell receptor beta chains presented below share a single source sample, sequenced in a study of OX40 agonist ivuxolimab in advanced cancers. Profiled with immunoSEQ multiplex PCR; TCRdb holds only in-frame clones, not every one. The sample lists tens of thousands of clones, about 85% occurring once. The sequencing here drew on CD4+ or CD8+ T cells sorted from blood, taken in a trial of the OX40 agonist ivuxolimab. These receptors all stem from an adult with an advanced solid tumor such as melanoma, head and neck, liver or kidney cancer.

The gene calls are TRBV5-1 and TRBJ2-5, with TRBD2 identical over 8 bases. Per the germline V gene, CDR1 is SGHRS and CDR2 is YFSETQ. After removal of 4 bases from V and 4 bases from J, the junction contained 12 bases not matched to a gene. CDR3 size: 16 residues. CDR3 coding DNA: TGCGCCAGCAGCCCGGGGGGTAGCGGGACTCCAGAGACCCAGTACTTC. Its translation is CASSPGGSGTPETQYF.

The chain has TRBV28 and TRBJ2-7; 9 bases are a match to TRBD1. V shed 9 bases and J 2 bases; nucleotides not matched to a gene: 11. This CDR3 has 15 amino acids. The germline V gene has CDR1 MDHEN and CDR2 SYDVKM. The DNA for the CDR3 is TGTGCCAGTCGTGACCGGGACAGGGTGCCCTACGAGCAGTACTTC. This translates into CASRDRDRVPYEQYF.

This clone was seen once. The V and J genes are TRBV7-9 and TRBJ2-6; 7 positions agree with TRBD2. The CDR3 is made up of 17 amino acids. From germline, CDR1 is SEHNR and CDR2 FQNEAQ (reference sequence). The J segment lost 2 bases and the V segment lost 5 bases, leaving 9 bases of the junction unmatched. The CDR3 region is CASSPGEGGPGANVLTF. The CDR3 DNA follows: TGTGCCAGCAGCCCCGGGGAGGGAGGTCCTGGGGCCAACGTCCTGACTTTC.

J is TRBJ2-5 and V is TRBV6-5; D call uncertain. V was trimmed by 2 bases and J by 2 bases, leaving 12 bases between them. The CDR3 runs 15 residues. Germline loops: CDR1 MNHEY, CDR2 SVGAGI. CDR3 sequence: CASSYVLGTQETQYF. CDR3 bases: TGTGCCAGCAGTTACGTCCTGGGCACACAAGAGACCCAGTACTTC.

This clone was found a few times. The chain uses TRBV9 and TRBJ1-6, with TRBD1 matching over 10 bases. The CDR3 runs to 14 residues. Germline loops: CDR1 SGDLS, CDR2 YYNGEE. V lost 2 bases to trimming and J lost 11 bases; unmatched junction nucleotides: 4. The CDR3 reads CASSVGQGVAPLHF. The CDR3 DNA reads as TGTGCCAGCAGCGTTGGACAGGGGGTAGCACCCCTCCACTTT.

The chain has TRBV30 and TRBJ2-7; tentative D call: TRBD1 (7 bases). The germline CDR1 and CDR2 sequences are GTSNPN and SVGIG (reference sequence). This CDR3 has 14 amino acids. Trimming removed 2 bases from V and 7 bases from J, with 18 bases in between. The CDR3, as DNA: TGTGCCTGGAGTCCCGGGACAGCTGCGGGGGAGCAGTACTTC. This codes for CAWSPGTAAGEQYF.

CDR3 residues: CASSESFEGWDYGYTF. The CDR3, as DNA: TGCGCCAGCAGTGAGTCGTTCGAGGGTTGGGACTATGGCTACACCTTC. This sequence joins TRBV10-2 and TRBJ1-2, with D uncertain. Germline loops: CDR1 WSHSY, CDR2 SAAADI. Trimming took off 0 bases at V and 3 bases at J, with 14 bases between the two ends. This CDR3 has 16 residues.

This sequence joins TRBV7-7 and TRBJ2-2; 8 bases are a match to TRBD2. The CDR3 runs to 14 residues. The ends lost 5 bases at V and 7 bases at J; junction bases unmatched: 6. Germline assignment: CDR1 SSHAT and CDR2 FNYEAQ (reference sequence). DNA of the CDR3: TGTGCCAGCAGCCCAGGGACTAGTGTCGGGGAGCTGTTTTTT. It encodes CASSPGTSVGELFF.